Ten or more counts support the clone carrying this T cell receptor (beta chain). Its antigen is undetermined. Germline lookup yields CDR1 LGHDT and CDR2 YNNKEL (reference sequence). The length of the CDR3 is 15 residues. J gave up 5 bases and V 4 bases, and 9 bases lay outside the gene matches. The sample belongs to a study of blood T cells in healthy people across ages. General study findings and limits: Estimated diversity, derived from one million T cells, was regarded as an underestimate.

Combining a sample-barcoded 5' primer with a J-beta primer mix, a second PCR ran for roughly 6 to 12 cycles. MiXCR, applied by TCRdb to the 5' RACE reads, yields one record per CDR3 protein. The table lists about 770,000 distinct CDR3 sequences, approximately 48% of them singletons, with roughly 19% in the top ten. The TCR was taken from a man aged 55 to 70 in good health. Sequencing input: blood. V gene TRBV3-1 combines with J gene TRBJ2-7, with 9 bases lining up with TRBD2. The chain's CDR3 is CASSPQYLAGHEQYF. The CDR3 DNA reads as TGTGCCAGCAGCCCACAATATCTAGCGGGGCACGAGCAGTACTTC.